The 3 T cell receptor beta chains listed next were all sequenced from one sample in a study of T cells after yellow fever vaccination (dated by TCRdb to about 2019). What this sample's treatment or condition label stands for: live attenuated yellow fever vaccine strain. The library was generated by 5' RACE. The sequencer listed for this sample is Illumina HiSeq 2500. TCRdb reprocessing: public reads trimmed at Q25 with fastp, clones called with MiXCR, in-frame beta chains kept. Rows with a matching CDR3 protein are joined into one entry that keeps the most common DNA and genes. This sample has a few hundred thousand distinct CDR3 sequences in its table, and 8% to 9.5% of those were observed once. The ten largest clones add up to 15% to 20% of the sample. Here the sequenced sample was PBMCs, taken 45 days after the first yellow fever vaccination. All receptors derive from a man younger than 35 who received the YFV17D yellow fever vaccine.

This clonotype was picked up many times. The chain employs TRBV7-2 and TRBJ1-1; D is undetermined. Germline V gene lookup returns CDR1 SGHTA and CDR2 FQGNSA. CDR3 size: 14 residues. Trimming removed 3 bases from V and 1 base from J, with 9 bases in between. The CDR3 DNA is TGTGCCAGCAGCTTTGAACAGAGGAACACTGAAGCTTTCTTT. Protein sequence: CASSFEQRNTEAFF.

The rearrangement uses TRBV6-2 or TRBV6-3 and TRBJ1-2; 9 bases match TRBD1. The germline V gene has CDR1 MNHEY and CDR2 SVGEGT. Trimming at V came to 3 bases and at J to 4 bases, leaving 6 bases not matched to a gene. CDR3 length: 15 amino acids. CDR3 in DNA: TGTGCCAGCAGTTATTCAGGACAGGGGTTCTATGGCTACACCTTC. Amino acid sequence: CASSYSGQGFYGYTF.

This clonotype appeared many times. This rearrangement joins TRBV5-1 to TRBJ2-5; 8 positions match TRBD2. Unmatched junction bases numbered 2, after V lost 6 bases and J lost 1 base. Germline CDR1 reads SGHRS; CDR2 reads YFSETQ. CDR3 length: 13 residues. The CDR3 DNA is TGCGCCAGCACCGGGGGGGGCCAAGAGACCCAGTACTTC. It encodes CASTGGGQETQYF.